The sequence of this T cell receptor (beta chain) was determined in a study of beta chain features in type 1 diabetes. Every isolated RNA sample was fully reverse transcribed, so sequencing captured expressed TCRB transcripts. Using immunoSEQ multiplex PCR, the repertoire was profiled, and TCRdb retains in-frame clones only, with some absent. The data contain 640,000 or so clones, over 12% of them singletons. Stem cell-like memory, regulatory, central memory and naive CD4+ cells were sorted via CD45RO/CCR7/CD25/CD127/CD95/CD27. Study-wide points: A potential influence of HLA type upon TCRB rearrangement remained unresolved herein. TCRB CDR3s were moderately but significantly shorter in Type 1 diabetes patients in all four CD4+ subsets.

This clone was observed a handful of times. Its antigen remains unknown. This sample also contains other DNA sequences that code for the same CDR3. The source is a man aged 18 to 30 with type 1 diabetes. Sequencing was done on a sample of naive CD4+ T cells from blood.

CDR3 sequence reads: CASTGEETQYF. The CDR3 DNA follows: TGTGCCAGCACGGGGGAAGAGACCCAGTACTTC. This chain joins TRBV2 and TRBJ2-5, with D possibly matching TRBD2 (6 bases). This CDR3 is 11 amino acids long. Germline values: CDR1 SNHLY, CDR2 FYNNEI. Trimming cost V 7 bases and J 3 bases, with 6 bases left between them.